This paragraph reports one T cell receptor beta chain. This clonotype was found many times. Its cognate antigen has yet to be identified. It has no much larger one-base neighbor in the sample; base qualities were not kept. The sample originates from a study of T cell repertoires in cytomegalovirus infection (dated by TCRdb to 2018 to 2020). About the full investigation: Recently identified HLA-C-restricted CMV epitopes, whose presentation resists viral immunomodulation, were targeted by peptide stimulations together with well-studied HLA-B-restricted epitopes. Donor HLA type was relevant to the analysis, because carriage of CMV infection together with the matching HLA type was indicated by public TCR beta signatures. The study at large found these results: The ex vivo response was dominated by HLA-C-restricted CMV-specific TCR beta clonotypes, and the single most frequent clonotype in two of eight donors was supplied by these HLA-C-restricted clonotypes. In both this cohort and an independent cohort of approximately 350 donors, the cumulative frequency of public TCR beta family members distinguished carriers of CMV infection plus the relevant HLA type.

What this sample's treatment or condition label stands for: in vitro stimulation with specific CMV peptide epitopes to enrich CMV-specific T cells. Cut back by 4 bases and 5 bases, the V and J ends lie 15 bases apart. CDR3 length: 15 amino acids, cysteine to phenylalanine. The CDR3 DNA has 45 bases and is translated from base 1. From the germline V gene, CDR1 is LGHNA and CDR2 is YSLEER. Sequencing instrument: Illumina HiSeq 1500. Starting from the raw public reads, TCRdb applied fastp trimming at Q25, assembled clones with MiXCR and retained in-frame beta chains. Identical CDR3 proteins give one entry, which carries the most common genes and DNA. The sample data list 650,000 to 850,000 distinct CDR3 sequences, and roughly 28% of these were observed just once. Roughly 13% of the sample rests with the top ten.

The chain joins TRBV4-3 to TRBJ1-5; 5 matching bases give a weak D call of TRBD1. The starting material was cultured CD8+ T cells from PBMCs, obtained from culture after CMV antigen stimulation. This clonotype was sampled from a human donor in good health (CMV status not recorded). Some clones in this sample may be carry-over from other donors' samples. The CDR3 reads as follows: CASSPTDGGYQPQHF. The nucleotides read TGCGCCAGCAGCCCAACAGACGGGGGGTATCAGCCCCAGCATTTT.